The T cell receptor beta chain under discussion was sequenced for a study of PD-1 blockade in classical Hodgkin lymphoma. Study-wide findings and caveats: Exclusion was applied to patients who started nivolumab under 1 year after ASCT. By cycle point C4D1, TCR diversity had risen significantly in CD4+ cells (but not CD8+ cells). Patients who responded completely had about the same baseline diversity as newly diagnosed patients. Relapsed/refractory patients reportedly had lower baseline diversity than newly diagnosed patients.

Trimming took off 4 bases at V and 0 bases at J, with 13 bases between the two ends. The CDR3 sequence is 16 residues long. The germline V gene has CDR1 MGHRA and CDR2 YSYEKL. This clone came up a few times. Its antigen is unidentified. Using immunoSEQ multiplex PCR, the repertoire was profiled, and TCRdb retains in-frame clones only, with some absent. The sample yields around 70,000 clones, about two thirds seen once. After autologous stem cell transplantation all patients relapsed, and prior brentuximab vedotin exposure differed between cohorts. The source is a human donor with classical Hodgkin lymphoma. This sample comprised peripheral blood mononuclear cells (PBMCs), obtained before the second cycle of nivolumab. The rearrangement uses TRBV4-1 and TRBJ2-1, with D unclear. CDR3 amino acids: CASSREDPSSYNEQFF. The CDR3 nucleotides are TGCGCCAGCAGCCGGGAAGACCCGAGCTCCTACAATGAGCAGTTCTTC.